These 27 T cell receptor beta chains were sequenced from one sample in a study of CD8+ T cells in alopecia areata. Once RNA had been extracted, it was reverse transcribed into cDNA to act as the sequencing template. Sequencing was performed with immunoSEQ multiplex PCR; in TCRdb, only in-frame clones are kept and a portion is missing. This table has hundreds of thousands of clones, roughly 66% appearing once. Indicated treatment: oral pan-JAK inhibitor, 5-10 mg twice daily. The source was CD4+ T cells sorted from blood, collected at week 44, from a patient treated with tofacitinib. These receptors all come from a human donor with alopecia areata.

This chain connects TRBV9 to TRBJ2-3; tentatively, D is TRBD2 (5 bases). This CDR3 is 14 amino acids long. V was trimmed by 4 bases and J by 0 bases, leaving 9 bases between them. From germline, CDR1 is SGDLS and CDR2 YYNGEE. Written as DNA, the CDR3 is TGTGCCAGCAGCCCTCGGACTAGCACAGATACGCAGTATTTT. It is translated as CASSPRTSTDTQYF.

V and J are TRBV30 and TRBJ1-1, with D unclear. V was shortened by 1 base and J by 3 bases, with 6 bases between the two germline ends. This CDR3 has 12 amino acids. Germline V CDR1 and CDR2: GTSNPN, SVGIG (reference sequence). CDR3 sequence: CAWSDQDTEAFF. The CDR3 bases are TGTGCCTGGAGTGATCAGGACACTGAAGCTTTCTTT.

The V and J genes are TRBV14 and TRBJ2-2; D is perhaps TRBD1 (6 bases). With 1 base removed from V and 6 bases from J, the gap between germline ends came to 12 bases. Germline values: CDR1 SGHDN, CDR2 FVKESK. CDR3 length equals 15 residues. The CDR3 sequence: CASSQVQGMAGELFF. As DNA, the CDR3 is TGTGCCAGCAGCCAAGTACAGGGAATGGCCGGGGAGCTGTTTTTT.

The chain is built from TRBV30 and TRBJ2-1; 12 bases map to TRBD2. Germline V lookup: CDR1 GTSNPN, CDR2 SVGIG (reference sequence). Trimming cost V 1 base and J 4 bases; bases outside gene matches: 2. This CDR3 is built from 15 residues. This CDR3 is CAWSETSGRYNEQFF. The CDR3 coding sequence is TGTGCCTGGAGTGAGACTAGCGGGAGATACAATGAGCAGTTCTTC.

This clone was observed a handful of times. The V call is TRBV11-2, the J call TRBJ2-2, with TRBD2 identical over 8 bases. The CDR3 has 16 residues. The trim removed 3 bases at V and 3 bases at J, leaving 6 bases unmatched. Germline CDR1 and CDR2: SGHAT and FQNNGV. The CDR3 nucleotides are TGTGCCAGCAGCTTCTCAAGCGGGGGTCACACCGGGGAGCTGTTTTTT. Amino acids: CASSFSSGGHTGELFF.

The genes are TRBV30 and TRBJ1-6, with a possible D match to TRBD1 (5 bases). The CDR3 has 12 amino acids. In germline, CDR1 is GTSNPN, CDR2 SVGIG (reference sequence). V was pared by 4 bases and J by 11 bases, with 12 bases between. The CDR3 loop reads CAWTAGDPPLHF. Here the CDR3 DNA reads TGTGCCTGGACCGCTGGGGACCCACCCCTCCACTTT.

J is TRBJ1-1 and V is TRBV28; 7 bases line up with TRBD1. Per germline, CDR1 MDHEN and CDR2 SYDVKM. CDR3 length equals 15 residues. The ends lost 1 base at V and 1 base at J; junction bases unmatched: 3. The CDR3 sequence is CASSLFRTGNTEAFF. The CDR3 DNA reads TGTGCCAGCAGTTTATTTCGGACAGGGAACACTGAAGCTTTCTTT.

This clone has just one count. The J gene is TRBJ1-2, the V gene TRBV20-1; D might be TRBD1 (6 bases). Germline CDR1 and CDR2: DFQATT and SNEGSKA (reference sequence). Trimming shortened V by 1 base and J by 6 bases, and 6 bases separated the two germline ends. CDR3 length equals 11 residues. The CDR3 here is CSARAGDGYTF. The DNA for the CDR3 is TGCAGTGCTAGAGCAGGGGATGGCTACACCTTC.

The rearrangement uses TRBV30 and TRBJ1-1, with TRBD1 matching over 7 bases. Germline CDR1 reads GTSNPN; CDR2 reads SVGIG (reference sequence). CDR3 length equals 13 residues. The ends lost 3 bases at V and 0 bases at J; junction bases unmatched: 1. CDR3 sequence: CAWSGQVNTEAFF. Written as DNA, the CDR3 is TGTGCCTGGAGCGGACAGGTGAACACTGAAGCTTTCTTT.

The genes are TRBV25-1 and TRBJ2-7; D tentatively reads TRBD1 or TRBD2 (6 bases each). V lost 6 bases and J lost 4, with 19 bases in between. CDR3 length equals 15 residues. Germline CDR1 and CDR2: MGHDK and SYGVNS. The CDR3 region has the DNA TGTGCCAGCAGCCTCGGGGTGGGGGGCAGGTACGAGCAGTACTTC. It codes for CASSLGVGGRYEQYF.

The rearrangement links TRBV7-3 to TRBJ2-7, with D possibly matching TRBD1 (5 bases). The germline V gene has CDR1 SGHTA and CDR2 FQGTGA. Between the trimmed V and J ends, which lost 2 bases and 3 bases, there was a span of 11 bases. CDR3 size: 14 residues. Here the CDR3 DNA reads TGTGCCAGCAGCTTAGCGCAGGGCCTCTACGAGCAGTACTTC. Translated: CASSLAQGLYEQYF.

The chain combines TRBV2 with TRBJ2-3, with 9 positions matching TRBD1. The CDR3 sequence is 14 residues long. V was clipped by 5 bases and J by 2 bases; unmatched bases: 2. CDR1 and CDR2 from the germline V gene are SNHLY and FYNNEI. As DNA, the CDR3 is TGTGCCAGCAGTTGGGACAGGGCCACAGATACGCAGTATTTT. Amino acid sequence: CASSWDRATDTQYF.

The V call is TRBV6-5, the J call TRBJ1-2, with TRBD1 identical over 7 bases. The CDR3 spans 14 residues. V shed 5 bases and J 4 bases; nucleotides not matched to a gene: 7. Germline V lookup: CDR1 MNHEY, CDR2 SVGAGI. This chain's CDR3 is CASSPARGTYGYTF. The CDR3 region has the DNA TGTGCCAGCAGTCCTGCCAGGGGGACCTATGGCTACACCTTC.

The chain recombines TRBV29-1 with TRBJ2-5; 11 bases line up with TRBD2. This CDR3 has 15 residues. V trimming: 4 bases; J trimming: 3 bases; junction bases outside the gene matches: 7. The germline V gene encodes CDR1 SQVTM and CDR2 ANQGSEA. The CDR3 coding sequence is TGCAGCGTTGCCCTCGGGACTAGCGGAAAAGAGACCCAGTACTTC. It yields the protein CSVALGTSGKETQYF.

The chain uses TRBV2 and TRBJ1-5; no firm D call. Between the trimmed V and J ends, which lost 5 bases and 0 bases, there was a span of 8 bases. Germline V gene lookup returns CDR1 SNHLY and CDR2 FYNNEI. This CDR3 has 14 residues. As DNA, the CDR3 is TGTGCCAGCAGTCGAATTCTTAGCAATCAGCCCCAGCATTTT. This encodes CASSRILSNQPQHF.

CDR3 sequence: CAWGTGNTDTQYF. In nucleotides, the CDR3 is TGTGCCTGGGGGACAGGCAACACAGATACGCAGTATTTT. V usage is TRBV30 and J usage is TRBJ2-3, with 8 bases identical to TRBD1. The CDR3 spans 13 residues. The germline V gene encodes CDR1 GTSNPN and CDR2 SVGIG (reference sequence). The V gene end was trimmed by 5 bases and the J gene end by 2 bases; junction bases not matched to a gene: 3.

V and J are TRBV30 and TRBJ2-3; D is possibly TRBD1 or TRBD2 (5 bases each). Germline V gene data show CDR1 as GTSNPN and CDR2 as SVGIG (reference sequence). V dropped 4 bases and J dropped 2 bases, with 13 bases sitting between them. The CDR3 is 14 residues long. The CDR3 DNA sequence: TGTGCCTGGAATCCGAGGGGAAACACAGATACGCAGTATTTT. Amino acid sequence: CAWNPRGNTDTQYF. The full variable domain, with the rest looked up from reference TRBV30 and TRBJ2-3, is SQTIHQWPATLVQPVGSPLSLECTVEGTSNPNLYWYRQAAGRGLQLLFYSVGIGQISSEVPQNLSASRPQDRQFILSSKKLLLSDSGFYLCAWNPRGNTDTQYFGPGTRLTVL.

V usage is TRBV25-1 and J usage is TRBJ1-6, with D perhaps matching TRBD1 (5 bases). Germline V gene sequence: CDR1 MGHDK, CDR2 SYGVNS. This CDR3 is 14 amino acids long. Trimming pared 5 bases from V and 7 bases from J, leaving 12 bases between. The CDR3 sequence: CASSLGTYNSPLHF. DNA for the CDR3: TGTGCCAGCAGTCTGGGGACTTACAATTCACCCCTCCACTTT.

The V and J genes are TRBV2 and TRBJ2-5; the D gene is possibly TRBD1 (5 bases). CDR1 is SNHLY and CDR2 is FYNNEI in the germline V gene. The CDR3 contains 13 residues. V lost 9 bases, J lost 5 bases, and 16 bases lay in between. This chain's CDR3 is CASRGGLTETQYF. The CDR3 DNA follows: TGTGCCAGTAGGGGCGGCCTTACGGAGACCCAGTACTTC.

This rearrangement joins TRBV7-2 to TRBJ1-2; D remains unclear. The CDR3 extends over 16 amino acids. V was shortened by 2 bases and J by 0 bases, with 13 bases between the two germline ends. CDR1 and CDR2 from the germline V gene are SGHTA and FQGNSA. The DNA for the CDR3 is TGTGCCAGCAGCTTACCTTCCCTCTCGGCTAACTATGGCTACACCTTC. Translation gives CASSLPSLSANYGYTF.

This clone occurred once. This chain joins TRBV7-9 and TRBJ2-3, with 8 bases that match TRBD2. V lost 5 bases and J lost 6; bases outside the gene matches: 16. Germline V gene lookup returns CDR1 SEHNR and CDR2 FQNEAQ (reference sequence). This CDR3 has 17 amino acids. The chain's CDR3 is CASSPLTSPGGRDTQYF. Written as DNA, the CDR3 is TGTGCCAGCAGCCCCCTTACTTCACCGGGGGGGCGGGATACGCAGTATTTT.

This chain connects TRBV25-1 to TRBJ2-7, with D possibly matching TRBD2 (5 bases). The CDR3 has 14 residues. CDR1 and CDR2 from the germline V gene are MGHDK and SYGVNS. The V end lost 1 base, the J end lost 7 bases, and 14 bases lay between the germline ends. CDR3 DNA sequence: TGTGCCAGCAGTGAATCCCCGAGAGGGTCTGAGCAGTACTTC. This encodes CASSESPRGSEQYF.

The chain is built from TRBV7-2 and TRBJ2-1; 9 nucleotides align to TRBD2. CDR1 is SGHTA and CDR2 is FQGNSA in the germline V gene. There are 16 residues in the CDR3. Trimming removed 2 bases from V and 6 bases from J; junction bases left unmatched: 8. CDR3 sequence reads: CASSLSSGGLSNEQFF. CDR3 DNA sequence: TGTGCCAGCAGCTTAAGTAGCGGGGGACTATCCAATGAGCAGTTCTTC.

V usage is TRBV7-2 and J usage is TRBJ2-7, with D possibly being TRBD1 (6 bases). CDR3 length: 14 residues. Germline CDR1 and CDR2: SGHTA and FQGNSA. Deletions cut 1 base from V and 10 bases from J, with 17 bases between. CDR3 nucleotide sequence: TGTGCCAGCAGCTTAGGGACAGCCTGGACTGGCCAGTACTTC. It yields the protein CASSLGTAWTGQYF.

J is TRBJ2-1 and V is TRBV30; D is perhaps TRBD2 (5 bases). Germline CDR1 GTSNPN, CDR2 SVGIG (reference sequence). This CDR3 spans 10 amino acids. Trimming left V 7 bases short and J 9 bases short, with 10 bases between. CDR3 coding DNA: TGTGCCTTACACCGGGGTGAGCAGTTCTTC. Protein product: CALHRGEQFF.

The gene calls are TRBV2 and TRBJ1-4; tentative D call: TRBD1 (6 bases). V dropped 6 bases and J dropped 8 bases, with 16 bases sitting between them. The CDR3 runs to 14 residues. Germline CDR1 and CDR2: SNHLY and FYNNEI. CDR3 bases: TGTGCCAGCAGGGGGGCCTCGGCGAACGAAAAACTGTTTTTT. Translated: CASRGASANEKLFF.

This chain's CDR3 is CASSYWPDNPGYTF. The CDR3 nucleotides read TGTGCCAGCAGTTACTGGCCCGACAATCCTGGCTACACCTTC. The chain combines TRBV6-6 with TRBJ1-2; unclear D gene. This CDR3 contains 14 residues. Germline CDR1 is MNHNY and CDR2 is SVGAGI (reference sequence). Trimming pared 1 base from V and 7 bases from J, leaving 13 bases between.